This T cell receptor beta chain was obtained from a study of radiotherapy plus CTLA-4 blockade in lung cancer. Regarding the study as a whole: There was expansion of tumor-derived TCR clones in blood after radiotherapy plus ipilimumab. Early clonal dynamics of blood T cells, together with interferon-beta, were reported as the best response predictor.

V lost 3 bases to trimming and J lost 4 bases; unmatched junction nucleotides: 5. The germline CDR1 and CDR2 sequences are LNHDA and SQIVND (reference sequence). The CDR3 length is 15 residues. The table came from immunoSEQ multiplex PCR; TCRdb's copy has only in-frame clones and leaves some out. Here the sample spans fewer than 85,000 clones, more than 75% being singletons. For this clone: Its antigen is unidentified.

This TCR derives from a human donor with non-small cell lung cancer who had stable disease on radiotherapy plus ipilimumab. This chain connects TRBV19 to TRBJ1-5; 8 bases match TRBD1. The sequenced sample was peripheral blood, obtained from a patient treated with radiotherapy plus ipilimumab. DNA of the CDR3: TGTGCCAGTAGTATTCGGACAGGGAGGAATCAGCCCCAGCATTTT. As protein: CASSIRTGRNQPQHF.